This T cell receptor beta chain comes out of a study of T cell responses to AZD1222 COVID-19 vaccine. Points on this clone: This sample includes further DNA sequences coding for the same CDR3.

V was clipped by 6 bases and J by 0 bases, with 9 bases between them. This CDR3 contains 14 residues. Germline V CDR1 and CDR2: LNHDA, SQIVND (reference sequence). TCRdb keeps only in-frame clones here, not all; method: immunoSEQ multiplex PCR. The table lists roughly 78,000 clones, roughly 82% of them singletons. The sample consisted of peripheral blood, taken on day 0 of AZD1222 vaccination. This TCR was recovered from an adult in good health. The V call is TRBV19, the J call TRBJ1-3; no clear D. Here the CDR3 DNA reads TGTGCCAGTAGGTTCGGAGGCTCTGGAAACACCATATATTTT. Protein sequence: CASRFGGSGNTIYF.